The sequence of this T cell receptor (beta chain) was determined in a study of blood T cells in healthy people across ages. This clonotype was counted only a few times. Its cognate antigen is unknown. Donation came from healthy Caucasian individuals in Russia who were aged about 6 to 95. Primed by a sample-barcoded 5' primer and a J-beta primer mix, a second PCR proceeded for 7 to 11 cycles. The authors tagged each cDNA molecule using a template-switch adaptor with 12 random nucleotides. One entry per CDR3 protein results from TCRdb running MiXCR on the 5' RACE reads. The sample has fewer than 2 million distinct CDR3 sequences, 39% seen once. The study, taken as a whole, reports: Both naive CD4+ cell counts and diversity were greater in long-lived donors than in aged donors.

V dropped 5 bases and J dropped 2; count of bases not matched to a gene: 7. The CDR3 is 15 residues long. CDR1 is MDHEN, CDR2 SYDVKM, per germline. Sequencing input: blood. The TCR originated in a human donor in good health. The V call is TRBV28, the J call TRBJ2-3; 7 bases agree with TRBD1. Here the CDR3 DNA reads TGTGCCAGCAGTCCTCGACAGGGATACACAGATACGCAGTATTTT. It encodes CASSPRQGYTDTQYF.